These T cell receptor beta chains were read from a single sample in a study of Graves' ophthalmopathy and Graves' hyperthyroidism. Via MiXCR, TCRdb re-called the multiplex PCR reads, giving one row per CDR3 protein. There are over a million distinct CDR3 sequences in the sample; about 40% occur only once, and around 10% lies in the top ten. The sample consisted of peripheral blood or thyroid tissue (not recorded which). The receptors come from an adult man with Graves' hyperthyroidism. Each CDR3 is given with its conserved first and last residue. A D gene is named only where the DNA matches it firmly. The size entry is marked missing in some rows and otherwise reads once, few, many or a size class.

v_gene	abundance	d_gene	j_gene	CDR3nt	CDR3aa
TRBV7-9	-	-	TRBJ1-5	TGTGCCAGCAGCTTGGGGGGATTTGAGCAGCCCCAGCATTTT	CASSLGGFEQPQHF
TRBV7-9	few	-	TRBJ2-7	TGTGCCAGCAGCTTGTTAGCGGAGGCCTACGAGCAGTACTTC	CASSLLAEAYEQYF
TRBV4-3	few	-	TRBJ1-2	TGCGCCAGCAGCCAAGATCCCCCCGGCAGATTTACTAACTATGGCTACACCTTC	CASSQDPPGRFTNYGYTF
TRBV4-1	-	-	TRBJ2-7	TGCGCCAGCAGCGCAAGCCGGGACATTTACGAGCAGTACTTC	CASSASRDIYEQYF
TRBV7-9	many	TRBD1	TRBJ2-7	TGTGCCAGCAGCTCAACCGGGACAGGGACCTACGAGCAGTACTTC	CASSSTGTGTYEQYF
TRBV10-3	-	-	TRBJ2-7	TGTGCCATCAGTGCTAGCATCGCTGCCTCCTACGAGCAGTACTTC	CAISASIAASYEQYF
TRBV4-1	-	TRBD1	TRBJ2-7	TGCGCCAGCAGCCAAGTAGCCGGGACAGCATACGAGCAGTACTTC	CASSQVAGTAYEQYF
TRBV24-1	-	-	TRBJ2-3	TGTGCCACCAGTGATTTTCGGGATCGGGGGCAGTATTTT	CATSDFRDRGQYF
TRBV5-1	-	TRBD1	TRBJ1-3	TGCGCCAGCAGCCCCTTGTCGTCGCAGAAGGGGGCTGGTGGAAACACCATATATTTT	CASSPLSSQKGAGGNTIYF
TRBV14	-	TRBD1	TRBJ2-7	TGTGCTAGCGCCGGGACAGCCGCCTACGAGCAGTACTTC	CASAGTAAYEQYF
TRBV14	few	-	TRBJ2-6	TGTGCCAGCAGCCCGTACAGCTCTGGGGCCAACGTCCTGACTTTC	CASSPYSSGANVLTF
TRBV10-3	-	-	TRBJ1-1	TGTGCCATCAGTGTTGAGGAGAACAATGAGCAGTTCTTT	CAISVEENNEQFF
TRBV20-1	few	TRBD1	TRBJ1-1	TGCAGTGCTATTTGGACAGGGGAAACTGAAGCTTTCTTT	CSAIWTGETEAFF
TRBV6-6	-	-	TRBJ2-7	TGTGCCAGCAGTTACTCGTTGGGGGGCGCTTACGAGCAGTACTTC	CASSYSLGGAYEQYF
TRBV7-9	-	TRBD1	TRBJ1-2	TGTGCCAGCAGCCCACAGGGGGCGGTTTCTTCCTATGGCTACACCTTC	CASSPQGAVSSYGYTF
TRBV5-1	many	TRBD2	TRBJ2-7	TGCGCCAGCAGCTCTTTTGCGGGAGAAGCTTACGAGCAGTACTTC	CASSSFAGEAYEQYF
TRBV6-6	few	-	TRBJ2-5	TGTGCCAGCAGTTACTCGGACTACCAAGAGACCCAGTACTTC	CASSYSDYQETQYF
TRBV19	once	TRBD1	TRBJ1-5	TGTGCCAGTATGGTCGGGACAGGGGACCAGCCCCAGCATTTT	CASMVGTGDQPQHF
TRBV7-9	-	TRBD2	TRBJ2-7	TGTGCCAGCAGTTCGGGAGGCACCCGGTCTTTCAATTGGACCGTCTTTCAGGACTACGAGCAGTACTTC	CASSSGGTRSFNWTVFQDYEQYF
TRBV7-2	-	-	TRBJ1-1	TGTGCCAGCAGCCGAACCGGGGCGGACAACACTGAAGCTTTCTTT	CASSRTGADNTEAFF
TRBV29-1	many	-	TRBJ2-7	TGCAGCGTCTTTTTGCCAGGGTCGTCCTACGAGCAGTACTTC	CSVFLPGSSYEQYF
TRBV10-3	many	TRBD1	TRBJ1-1	TGTGCCACCGGGCCCCACAGGGGGGACACTGAAGCTTTCTTT	CATGPHRGDTEAFF
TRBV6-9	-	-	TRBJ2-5	TGTGCCAGCAGTGGGGGCTTGGGGCGGCAAGAGACCCAGTACTTC	CASSGGLGRQETQYF
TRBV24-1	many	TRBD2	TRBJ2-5	TGTGCCACCAGTGATCCCGGGGCGGGGGTAGAGACCCAGTACTTC	CATSDPGAGVETQYF
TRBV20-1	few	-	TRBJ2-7	TGCAGTGGGGAGGGGGCAGATACGTCGGACTACGAGCAGTACTTC	CSGEGADTSDYEQYF
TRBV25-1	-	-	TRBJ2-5	TGTGCTGTATTAGCGGCTTTACAAGAGACCCAGTACTTC	CAVLAALQETQYF
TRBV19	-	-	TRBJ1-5	TGTGCCAGTAGTACACAGGGACTCGGCAATCAGCCCCAGCATTTT	CASSTQGLGNQPQHF
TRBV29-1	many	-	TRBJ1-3	TGCAGCGTTCAGGGGTTTGGTGGAAACACCATATATTTT	CSVQGFGGNTIYF
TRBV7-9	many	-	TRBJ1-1	TGTGCCAGCAGCTTAGTAGACATCTTGAACACTGAAGCTTTCTTT	CASSLVDILNTEAFF
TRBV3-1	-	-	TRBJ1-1	TGTGCCAGCAGCCACGCAGCAGGAACGACTGAAGCTTTCTTT	CASSHAAGTTEAFF
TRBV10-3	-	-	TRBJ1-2	TGTGCCAGCAGTGAGGTGGGGGCAGGACGGAAAAATGGCTACACCTTC	CASSEVGAGRKNGYTF
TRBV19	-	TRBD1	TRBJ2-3	TGTGCCAGTAGTATTGGGACAGCCGGCGATACGCAGTATTTT	CASSIGTAGDTQYF
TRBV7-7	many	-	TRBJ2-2	TGTGCCAGCAGCTTACTCCAGAACACCGGGGAGCTGTTTTTT	CASSLLQNTGELFF
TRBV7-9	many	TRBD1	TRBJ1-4	TGTGCCAGCAGCGCGGACAGGGCGAGGTATAATGAAAAACTGTTTTTT	CASSADRARYNEKLFF
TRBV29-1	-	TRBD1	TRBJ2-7	TGCAGCGTCGGGACAGGGGAATACGAGCAGTACTTC	CSVGTGEYEQYF
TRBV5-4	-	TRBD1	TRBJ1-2	TGTGCCAGCAGCTTCCAACAGGGGAACTATGGCTACACCTTC	CASSFQQGNYGYTF
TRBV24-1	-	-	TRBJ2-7	TGTGCCGCCAGTTCCTCTGCGGGACCCTTAGGGTACAACGAGCAGTACTTC	CAASSSAGPLGYNEQYF
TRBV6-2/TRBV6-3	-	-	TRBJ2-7	TGTGCCAGCAGCTGGGGGGACGGAGGCTCCTACGAGCAGTACTTC	CASSWGDGGSYEQYF
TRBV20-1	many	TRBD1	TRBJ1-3	TGCAGTGCTTCTCAGGGGGTGGACACCATATATTTT	CSASQGVDTIYF
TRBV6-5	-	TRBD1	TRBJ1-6	TGTGCCAGCAGCCTACAGGGGAGGTTGGATAATTCACCCCTCCACTTT	CASSLQGRLDNSPLHF
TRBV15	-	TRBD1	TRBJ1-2	TGTGCCACCAGCAGAGGGCTGACAGGGAGAGGCTACACCTTC	CATSRGLTGRGYTF
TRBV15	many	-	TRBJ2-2	TGTGCCACCAGCAGAGGGTTCCCCGGGGAGCTGTTTTTT	CATSRGFPGELFF
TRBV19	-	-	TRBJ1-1	TGTGCCAGCTCACCACGAGGGCCCTCGAACACTGAAGCTTTCTTT	CASSPRGPSNTEAFF
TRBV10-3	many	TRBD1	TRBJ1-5	TGTGCCACCCAGACAGGGGGAGATAGCAATCAGCCCCAGCATTTT	CATQTGGDSNQPQHF
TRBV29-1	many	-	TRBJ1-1	TGCAGCGTTGGGGGCAGTGGGAACACTGAAGCTTTCTTT	CSVGGSGNTEAFF
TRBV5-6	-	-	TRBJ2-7	TGTGCCAGCAGCTTTATTGGACAGACCTACGGGCAGTACTTC	CASSFIGQTYGQYF
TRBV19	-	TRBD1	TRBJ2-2	TGTGCCAGTCGGACTCGACAGGGGCGATACACCGGGGGGCTGTTTTTT	CASRTRQGRYTGGLFF
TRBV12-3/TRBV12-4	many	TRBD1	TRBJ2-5	TGTGCCAGCAGTTCAAACAGGGGTGGGTCCCAAGAGACCCAGTACTTC	CASSSNRGGSQETQYF
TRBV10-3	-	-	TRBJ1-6	TGTGCCATCAGTACTGTTCGGGACGGATATTATAATTCACCCCTCCACTTT	CAISTVRDGYYNSPLHF
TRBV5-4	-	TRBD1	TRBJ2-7	TGTGCCAGCAGCCCCGGGACAGCGGACTCCTACGAGCAGTACTTC	CASSPGTADSYEQYF